The T cell receptor (beta chain) under discussion was sequenced for a study of cytomegalovirus exposure and HLA in healthy donors. Study-level findings and limits: The authors considered a cluster of highly shared sequence variants likely to be a sequencing artifact. Later analysis revealed greater clonal expansion in HLA-associated TCR beta chains than in equally common others. Later analysis demonstrated an association between a missense DCLRE1C variant and TCR beta V- and J-gene trimming.

For this clone: Its antigen is not known.

PCR primers comprised 60 Vbeta and 13 Jbeta primers. Under the authors' procedure: Later, 65 million to 90 million unique TCR beta chains were counted in an analysis, and approximately 10 million of them were shared. Clones were sequenced by immunoSEQ multiplex PCR, and TCRdb holds only the in-frame ones, with some missing. V and J calls and clone size are those listed in that table; D and trimming were worked out from the DNA. Among 120,000 or so clones listed, over 60% were seen once. Germline lookup yields CDR1 MGHRA and CDR2 YSYEKL. V lost 1 base and J lost 0; bases outside the gene matches: 6. The CDR3 extends over 16 amino acids.

This sequence joins TRBV4-1 and TRBJ2-7; 7 bases agree with TRBD1. Sequenced input: PBMCs. This sequence was found in a man in his thirties or forties in good health and CMV-seronegative. The DNA of the CDR3 is TGCGCCAGCAGCCAAGGAGGGACAGAATACTCCTACGAGCAGTACTTC. It specifies CASSQGGTEYSYEQYF.